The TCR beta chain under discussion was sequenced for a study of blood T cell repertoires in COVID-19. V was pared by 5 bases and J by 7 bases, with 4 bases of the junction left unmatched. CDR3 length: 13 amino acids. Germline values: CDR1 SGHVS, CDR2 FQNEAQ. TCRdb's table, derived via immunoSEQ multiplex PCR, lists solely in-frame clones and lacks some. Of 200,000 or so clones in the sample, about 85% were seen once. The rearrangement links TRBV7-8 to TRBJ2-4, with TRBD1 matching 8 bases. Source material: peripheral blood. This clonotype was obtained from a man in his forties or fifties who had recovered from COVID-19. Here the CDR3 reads CASSPGGLNIQYF. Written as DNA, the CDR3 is TGTGCCAGCAGCCCAGGGGGCCTGAACATTCAGTACTTC.